This entry describes one T cell receptor beta chain. In the study's own analysis: Reference gene primer amplification gave nucleated cell count estimates. Libraries were prepared by immunoSEQ multiplex PCR; TCRdb keeps only in-frame clonotypes and omits some of them. V and J calls and clone size come straight from that table; D and trimming were deduced from the DNA. The sample contains about 130,000 clones, over 80% of which appear only once. This sample was taken from a study of blood T cell repertoires in COVID-19. Study in general: The United States, Italy and Spain were the sources of the acute and convalescent COVID-19 samples. Sample material is recorded as cDNA or gDNA derived from T cells, B-cell-depleted T cells, or PBMCs.

V dropped 4 bases and J dropped 3; count of bases not matched to a gene: 10. Germline assignment: CDR1 LGHNA and CDR2 YNFKEQ. CDR3 length: 18 amino acids. The V call is TRBV4-2, the J call TRBJ2-3; TRBD2 matches 13 bases. Material: peripheral blood. This clonotype was obtained from a man aged 65 to 79 with acute or convalescent COVID-19. This CDR3 is CASSLQLAGGALTDTQYF. DNA for the CDR3: TGTGCCAGCAGCCTTCAACTAGCGGGGGGGGCGTTAACAGATACGCAGTATTTT.